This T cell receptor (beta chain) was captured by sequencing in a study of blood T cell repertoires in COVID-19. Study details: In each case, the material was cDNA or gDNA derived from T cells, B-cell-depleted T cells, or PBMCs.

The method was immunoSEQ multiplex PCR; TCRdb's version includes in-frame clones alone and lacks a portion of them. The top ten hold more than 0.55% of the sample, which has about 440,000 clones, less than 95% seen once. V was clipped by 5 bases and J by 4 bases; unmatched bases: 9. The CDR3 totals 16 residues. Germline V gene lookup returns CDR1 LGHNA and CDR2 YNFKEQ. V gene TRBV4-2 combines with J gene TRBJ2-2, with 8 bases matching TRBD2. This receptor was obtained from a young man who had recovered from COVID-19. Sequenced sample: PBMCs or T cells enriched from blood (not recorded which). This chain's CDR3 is CASSYAGTRGTGELFF. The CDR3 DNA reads TGTGCCAGCAGCTACGCCGGGACTAGGGGCACCGGGGAGCTGTTTTTT.